Listed below are T cell receptor beta chains from one sample, sequenced in a study of blood T cell repertoires in COVID-19. Assay: immunoSEQ multiplex PCR; the TCRdb copy retains only in-frame clones and omits some. Among 60,000 to 70,000 clones listed, 84% were seen once. Sequencing input: peripheral blood. These receptors were taken from a man between 50 and 59 years old with active COVID-19. CDR3s include the opening cysteine and the closing phenylalanine or tryptophan. The order of the fields is D gene, V gene, J gene, CDR3 DNA, CDR3 protein. D genes are given only for firm matches.

>.|TRBV30|TRBJ1-4
TGTGCCTGGAGTCCGGGGGGGTCGGATGAAAAACTGTTTTTT
CAWSPGGSDEKLFF
>.|TRBV6-5|TRBJ2-7
TGTGCCAGCAGTTACCCCAGAGGAGGGGGGGCCGAGCAGTACTTC
CASSYPRGGGAEQYF
>TRBD1|TRBV2|TRBJ1-5
TGTGCCAGCTCCCCCGGCGGACAGGGAAATCAGCCCCAGCATTTT
CASSPGGQGNQPQHF
>TRBD2|TRBV6-4|TRBJ2-3
TGTGCCAGCAGTGGGCTAGCGGGGGGGCCCCAGTATTTT
CASSGLAGGPQYF
>TRBD1|TRBV5-1|TRBJ1-1
TGCGCCAGCAGCTGGACAGGGGACACTGAAGCTTTCTTT
CASSWTGDTEAFF
>.|TRBV7-2|TRBJ2-1
TGTGCCAGCAGCGCATTCAGTGAGCAGTTCTTC
CASSAFSEQFF
>TRBD2|TRBV19|TRBJ2-7
TGTGCCAGTAGTATCAAAGCGGGGGTAAACTACGAGCAGTACTTC
CASSIKAGVNYEQYF
>.|TRBV2|TRBJ1-3
TGTGCCAGCAGTGAAGCTCGGGGTCCCTCTGGAAACACCATATATTTT
CASSEARGPSGNTIYF
>.|TRBV9|TRBJ2-5
TGTGCCAGCAGCGGGGGAAGGGGCGAGACCCAGTACTTC
CASSGGRGETQYF
>TRBD1|TRBV15|TRBJ1-2
TGTGCCACCAGCACCGGGGACAGGGGGAGAGGCTACACCTTC
CATSTGDRGRGYTF